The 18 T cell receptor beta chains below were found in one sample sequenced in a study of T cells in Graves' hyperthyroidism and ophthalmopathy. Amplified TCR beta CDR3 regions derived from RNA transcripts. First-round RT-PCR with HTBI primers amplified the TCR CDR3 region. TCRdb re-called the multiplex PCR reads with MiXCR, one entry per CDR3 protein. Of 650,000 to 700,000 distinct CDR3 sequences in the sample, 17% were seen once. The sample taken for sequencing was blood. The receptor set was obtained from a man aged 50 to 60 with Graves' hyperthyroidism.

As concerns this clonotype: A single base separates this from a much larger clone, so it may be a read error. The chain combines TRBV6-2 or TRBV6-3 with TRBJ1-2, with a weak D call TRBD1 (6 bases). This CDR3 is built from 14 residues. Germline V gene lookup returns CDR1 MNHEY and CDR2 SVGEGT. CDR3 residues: CVSSLLQGDYGYTF. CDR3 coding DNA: TGTGTCAGCAGTCTCTTACAGGGAGACTATGGCTACACCTTC.

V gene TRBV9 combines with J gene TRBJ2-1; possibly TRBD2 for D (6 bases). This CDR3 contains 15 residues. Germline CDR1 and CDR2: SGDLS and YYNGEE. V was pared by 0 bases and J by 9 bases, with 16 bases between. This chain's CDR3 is CASSVGTVVGGEQFF. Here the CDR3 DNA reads TGTGCCAGCAGCGTAGGTACTGTGGTCGGGGGTGAGCAGTTCTTC.

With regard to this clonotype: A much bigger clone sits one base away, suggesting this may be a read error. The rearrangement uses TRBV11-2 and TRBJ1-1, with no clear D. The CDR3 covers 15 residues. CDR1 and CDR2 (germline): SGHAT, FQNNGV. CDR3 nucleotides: TGTGCCAGCAGCCCCATCAAAGGGAAGAACACTGAATCTTTCTTT. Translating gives CASSPIKGKNTESFF.

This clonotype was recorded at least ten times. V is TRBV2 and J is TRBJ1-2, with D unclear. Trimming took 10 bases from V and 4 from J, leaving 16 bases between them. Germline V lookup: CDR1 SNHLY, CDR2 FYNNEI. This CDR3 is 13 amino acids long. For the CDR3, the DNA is TGTGCCAAGGGCGGACCCGTAGGCTATGGCTACACCTTC. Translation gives CAKGGPVGYGYTF.

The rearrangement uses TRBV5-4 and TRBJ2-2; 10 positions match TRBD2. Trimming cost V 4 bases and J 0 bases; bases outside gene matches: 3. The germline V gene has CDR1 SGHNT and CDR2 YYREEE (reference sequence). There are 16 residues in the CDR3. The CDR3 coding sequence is TGTGCCAGCAGCACAACTAGCGGGGCGAACACCGGGGAGCTGTTTTTT. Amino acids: CASSTTSGANTGELFF. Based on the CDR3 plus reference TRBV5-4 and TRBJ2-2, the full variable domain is ETGVTQSPTHLIKTRGQQVTLRCSSQSGHNTVSWYQQALGQGPQFIFQYYREEENGRGNFPPRFSGLQFPNYSSELNVNALELDDSALYLCASSTTSGANTGELFFGEGSRLTVL.

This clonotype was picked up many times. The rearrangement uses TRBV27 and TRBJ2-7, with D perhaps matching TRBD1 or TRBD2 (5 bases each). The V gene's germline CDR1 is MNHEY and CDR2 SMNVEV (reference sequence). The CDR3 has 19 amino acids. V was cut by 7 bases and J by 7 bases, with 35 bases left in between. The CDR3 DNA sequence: TGTGCCAGCACCCCCTATCCCGGGGACGGATCCAGAGGCCCGTGGGAGCAGTACTTC. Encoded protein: CASTPYPGDGSRGPWEQYF.

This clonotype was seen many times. The DNA for the CDR3 is TGTGCCAGCAGCTTATCGATGGGGGGGCCAAATGAAAAACTGTTTTTT. Its translation is CASSLSMGGPNEKLFF. The genes are TRBV7-9 and TRBJ1-4, with D tentatively TRBD1 (6 bases). Germline lookup yields CDR1 SEHNR and CDR2 FQNEAQ (reference sequence). Trimming stripped 2 bases from V and 5 bases from J, with 15 bases between. The CDR3 sequence is 16 residues long.

The CDR3 loop is CASSLTGALTYNEQFF. Here the CDR3 DNA reads TGCGCCAGCAGCCTAACAGGGGCGCTAACCTACAATGAGCAGTTCTTC. This chain links TRBV5-1 with TRBJ2-1; 7 bases are shared with TRBD1. This CDR3 has 16 amino acids. The germline CDR1 and CDR2 sequences are SGHRS and YFSETQ. V trimming: 4 bases; J trimming: 2 bases; junction bases outside the gene matches: 9.

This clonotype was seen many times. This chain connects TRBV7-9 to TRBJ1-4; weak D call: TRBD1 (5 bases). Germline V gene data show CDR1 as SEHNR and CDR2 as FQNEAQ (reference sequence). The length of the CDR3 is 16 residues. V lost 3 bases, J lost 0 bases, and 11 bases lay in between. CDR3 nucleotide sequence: TGTGCCAGCAGCTTGACTACAGGTTCAACTAATGAAAAACTGTTTTTT. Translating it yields CASSLTTGSTNEKLFF.

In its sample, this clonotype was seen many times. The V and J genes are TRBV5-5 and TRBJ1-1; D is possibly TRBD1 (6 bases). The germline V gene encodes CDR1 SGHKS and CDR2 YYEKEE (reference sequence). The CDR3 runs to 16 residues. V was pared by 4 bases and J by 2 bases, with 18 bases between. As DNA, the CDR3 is TGTGCCAGCAGCCCCCAGCGGGGCAGGGGAAACACTGAAGCTTTCTTT. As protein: CASSPQRGRGNTEAFF.

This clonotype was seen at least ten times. The CDR3 spells CASSQDQAGWTEAFF. The DNA of the CDR3 is TGCGCCAGCAGCCAAGATCAGGCAGGCTGGACTGAAGCTTTCTTT. The genes are TRBV4-3 and TRBJ1-1; D is ambiguous. The CDR3 runs to 15 residues. V lost 0 bases to trimming and J lost 5 bases, with 13 bases between them. Per germline, CDR1 LGHNA and CDR2 YSLEER.

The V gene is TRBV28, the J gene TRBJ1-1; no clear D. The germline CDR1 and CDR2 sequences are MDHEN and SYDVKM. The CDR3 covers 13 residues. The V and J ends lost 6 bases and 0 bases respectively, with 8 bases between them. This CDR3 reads CASRPFMNTEAFF. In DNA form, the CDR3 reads TGTGCCAGCAGACCATTTATGAACACTGAAGCTTTCTTT.

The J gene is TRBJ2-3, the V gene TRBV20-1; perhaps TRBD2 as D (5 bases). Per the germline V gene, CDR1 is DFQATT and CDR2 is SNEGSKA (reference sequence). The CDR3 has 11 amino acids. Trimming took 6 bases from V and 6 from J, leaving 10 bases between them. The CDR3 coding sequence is TGCAGTGCCGGTGAGGGCGATACGCAGTATTTT. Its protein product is CSAGEGDTQYF.

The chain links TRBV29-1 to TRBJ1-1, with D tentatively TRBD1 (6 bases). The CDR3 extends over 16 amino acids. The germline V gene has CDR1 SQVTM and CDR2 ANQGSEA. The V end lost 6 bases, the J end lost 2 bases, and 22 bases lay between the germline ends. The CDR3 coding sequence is TGCAGCGTACCACCCTGGGGGGCGGTAGGTAACACTGAAGCTTTCTTT. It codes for CSVPPWGAVGNTEAFF.

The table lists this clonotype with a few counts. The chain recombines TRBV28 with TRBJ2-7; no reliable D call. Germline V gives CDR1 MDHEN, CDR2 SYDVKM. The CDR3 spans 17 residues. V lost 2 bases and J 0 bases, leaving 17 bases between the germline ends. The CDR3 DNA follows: TGTGCCAGCAGTTTACGATACCTCTCTGACGGCTCCTACGAGCAGTACTTC. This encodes CASSLRYLSDGSYEQYF. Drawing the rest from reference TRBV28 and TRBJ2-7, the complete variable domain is DVKVTQSSRYLVKRTGEKVFLECVQDMDHENMFWYRQDPGLGLRLIYFSYDVKMKEKGDIPEGYSVSREKKERFSLILESASTNQTSMYLCASSLRYLSDGSYEQYFGPGTRLTVT.

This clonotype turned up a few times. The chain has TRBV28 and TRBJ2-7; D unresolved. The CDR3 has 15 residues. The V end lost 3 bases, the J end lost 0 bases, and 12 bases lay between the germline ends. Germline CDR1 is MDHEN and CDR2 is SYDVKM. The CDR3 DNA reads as TGTGCCAGCAGTTTGTCCCTAAGGAGCTCCTACGAGCAGTACTTC. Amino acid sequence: CASSLSLRSSYEQYF.

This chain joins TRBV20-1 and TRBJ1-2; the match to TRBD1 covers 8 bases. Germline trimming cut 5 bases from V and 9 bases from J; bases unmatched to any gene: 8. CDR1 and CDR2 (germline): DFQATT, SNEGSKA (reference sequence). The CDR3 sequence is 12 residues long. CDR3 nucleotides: TGCAGTGCTGGGGAGACAGGGGTGCGCTACACCTTC. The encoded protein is CSAGETGVRYTF.

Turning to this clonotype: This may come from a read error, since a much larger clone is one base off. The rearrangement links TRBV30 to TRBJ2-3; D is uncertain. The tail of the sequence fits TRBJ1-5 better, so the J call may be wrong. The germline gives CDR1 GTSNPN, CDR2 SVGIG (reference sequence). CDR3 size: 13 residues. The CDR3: CAWSVPGTDTQHF. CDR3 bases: TGTGCCTGGAGTGTCCCCGGCACAGATACGCAGCATTTT.